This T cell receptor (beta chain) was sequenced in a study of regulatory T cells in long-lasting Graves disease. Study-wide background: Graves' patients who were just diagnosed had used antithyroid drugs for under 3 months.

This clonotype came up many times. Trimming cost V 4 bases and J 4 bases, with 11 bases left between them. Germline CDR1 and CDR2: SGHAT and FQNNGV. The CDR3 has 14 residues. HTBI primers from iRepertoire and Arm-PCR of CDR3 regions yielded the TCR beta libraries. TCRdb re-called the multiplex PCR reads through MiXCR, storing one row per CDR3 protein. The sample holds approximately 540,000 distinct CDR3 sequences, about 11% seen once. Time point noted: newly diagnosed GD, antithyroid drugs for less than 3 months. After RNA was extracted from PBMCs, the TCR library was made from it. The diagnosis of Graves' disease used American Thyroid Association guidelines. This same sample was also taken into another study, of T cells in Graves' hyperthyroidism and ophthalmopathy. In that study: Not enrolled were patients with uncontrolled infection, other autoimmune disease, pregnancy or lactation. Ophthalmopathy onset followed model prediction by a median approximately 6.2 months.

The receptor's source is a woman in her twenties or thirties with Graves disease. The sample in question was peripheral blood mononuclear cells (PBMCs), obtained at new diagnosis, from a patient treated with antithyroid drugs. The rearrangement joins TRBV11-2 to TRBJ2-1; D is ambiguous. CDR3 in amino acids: CASSWVGSYNEQFF. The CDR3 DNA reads TGTGCCAGCAGCTGGGTAGGCTCTTACAATGAGCAGTTCTTC.